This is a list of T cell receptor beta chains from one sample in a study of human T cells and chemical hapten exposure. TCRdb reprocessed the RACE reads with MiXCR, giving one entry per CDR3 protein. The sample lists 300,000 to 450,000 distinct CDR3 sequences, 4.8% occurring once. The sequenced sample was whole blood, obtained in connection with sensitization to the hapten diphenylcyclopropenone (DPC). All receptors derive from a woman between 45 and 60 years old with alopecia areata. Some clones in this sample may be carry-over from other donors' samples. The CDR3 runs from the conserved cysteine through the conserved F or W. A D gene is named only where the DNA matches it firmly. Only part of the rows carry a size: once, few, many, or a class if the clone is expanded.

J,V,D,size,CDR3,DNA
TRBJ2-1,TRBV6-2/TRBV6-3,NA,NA,CASSIFPNNEQFF,TGTGCCAGCAGTATATTCCCCAACAATGAGCAGTTCTTC
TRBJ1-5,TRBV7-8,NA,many,CASSLERISNQPQHF,TGTGCCAGCAGCTTAGAACGGATTAGCAATCAGCCCCAGCATTTT
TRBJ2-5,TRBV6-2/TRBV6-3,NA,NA,CVSSSPQGGPRSQETQYF,TGTGTCAGCAGCTCACCCCAAGGAGGGCCACGGTCTCAAGAGACCCAGTACTTC
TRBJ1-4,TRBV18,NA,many,CASSPGINEKLFF,TGTGCCAGCTCACCAGGGATTAATGAAAAACTGTTTTTT
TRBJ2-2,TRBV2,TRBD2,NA,CASSEARLARELFF,TGTGCCAGCAGTGAAGCGAGACTAGCTCGGGAGCTGTTTTTT
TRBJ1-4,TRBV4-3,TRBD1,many,CASRGGGSEKLFF,TGCGCCAGCAGAGGGGGCGGATCGGAAAAACTGTTTTTT
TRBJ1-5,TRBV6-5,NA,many,CASSLGVAGNQPQHF,TGTGCCAGCAGTTTAGGGGTGGCGGGCAATCAGCCCCAGCATTTT
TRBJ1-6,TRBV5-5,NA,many,CASSLETYNSPLHF,TGTGCCAGCAGCTTAGAGACTTATAATTCACCCCTCCACTTT
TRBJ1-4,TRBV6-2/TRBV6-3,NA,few,CASAGPGKEKLFF,TGTGCCAGCGCCGGGCCGGGGAAAGAAAAACTGTTTTTT
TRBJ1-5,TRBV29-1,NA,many,CSVGIDQPQHF,TGCAGCGTTGGAATCGATCAGCCCCAGCATTTT
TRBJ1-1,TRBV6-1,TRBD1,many,CASRTPQGVGTEAFF,TGTGCCAGCAGAACCCCACAGGGGGTGGGCACTGAAGCTTTCTTT
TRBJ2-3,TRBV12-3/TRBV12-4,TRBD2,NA,CASSPLGQRLASGPLFF,TGTGCCAGCAGTCCGTTGGGACAAAGACTGGCTAGCGGGCCACTCTTCTTT
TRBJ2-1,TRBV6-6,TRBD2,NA,CASGAGGPPLDEQFF,TGTGCCAGCGGGGCGGGAGGGCCCCCTTTGGATGAGCAGTTCTTC
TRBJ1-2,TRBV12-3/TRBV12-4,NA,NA,CASSSPGTYGYTF,TGTGCCAGCAGTTCTCCGGGGACCTATGGCTACACCTTC
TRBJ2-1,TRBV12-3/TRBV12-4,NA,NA,CASSLGGTGEWGGEQFF,TGTGCCAGCAGTTTAGGTGGGACAGGTGAATGGGGGGGTGAGCAGTTCTTC
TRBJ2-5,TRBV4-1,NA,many,CASSQDPSWETQYF,TGCGCCAGCAGCCAAGACCCTAGCTGGGAGACCCAGTACTTC
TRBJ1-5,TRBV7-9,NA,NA,CASSLDRLPQHF,TGTGCCAGCAGCTTAGATCGGTTGCCCCAGCATTTT
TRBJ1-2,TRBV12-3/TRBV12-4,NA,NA,CASTTGPLSYGYTF,TGTGCCAGCACAACAGGGCCCTTATCTTATGGCTACACCTTC
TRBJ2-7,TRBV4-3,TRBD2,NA,CASSQDMSERRSGFEQYF,TGCGCCAGCAGCCAAGATATGTCCGAGCGCCGTAGCGGGTTCGAGCAGTACTTC
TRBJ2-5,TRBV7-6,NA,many,CASSLVGGRQETQYF,TGTGCCAGCAGCTTAGTAGGGGGTCGGCAAGAGACCCAGTACTTC
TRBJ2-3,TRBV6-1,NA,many,CASSPRTTSTDTQYF,TGTGCCAGCAGTCCTAGGACTACTAGCACAGATACGCAGTATTTT
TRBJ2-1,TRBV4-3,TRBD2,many,CASSQYTGGTEQFF,TGCGCCAGCAGCCAGTATACCGGGGGGACTGAGCAGTTCTTC
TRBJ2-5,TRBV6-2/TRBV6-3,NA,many,CASGWGPQETQYF,TGTGCCAGCGGGTGGGGGCCCCAAGAGACCCAGTACTTC
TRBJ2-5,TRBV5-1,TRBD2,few,CASTVTSGTETQYF,TGCGCCAGCACCGTGACTAGCGGGACGGAGACCCAGTACTTC
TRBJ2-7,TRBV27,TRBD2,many,CASSLAAGVPYEQYF,TGTGCCAGCAGCCTAGCTGCGGGAGTCCCCTACGAGCAGTACTTC
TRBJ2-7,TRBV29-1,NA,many,CSVESGDAYEQYF,TGCAGCGTTGAATCCGGGGATGCCTACGAGCAGTACTTC
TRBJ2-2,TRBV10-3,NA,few,CAISEAQAAGELFF,TGTGCCATCAGTGAGGCACAGGCGGCCGGGGAGCTGTTTTTT
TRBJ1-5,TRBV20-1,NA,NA,CSARKGGNNQPQHF,TGCAGTGCTAGAAAGGGTGGCAACAATCAGCCCCAGCATTTT
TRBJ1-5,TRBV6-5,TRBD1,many,CASSRGQGVSQPQHF,TGTGCCAGCAGTCGCGGACAGGGGGTTAGTCAGCCCCAGCATTTT
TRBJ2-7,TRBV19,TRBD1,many,CASSPQRQGVGEQYF,TGTGCCAGTAGTCCGCAACGACAGGGGGTCGGCGAGCAGTACTTC
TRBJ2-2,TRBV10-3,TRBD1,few,CAISERDRDTGELFF,TGTGCCATCAGTGAGAGGGACAGAGACACCGGGGAGCTGTTTTTT
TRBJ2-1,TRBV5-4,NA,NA,CASSLTAREEQFF,TGTGCCAGCAGCTTGACAGCCAGAGAAGAGCAGTTCTTC
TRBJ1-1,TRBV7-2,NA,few,CASSAPGSLNTEAFF,TGTGCCAGCAGCGCTCCAGGGTCCCTGAACACTGAAGCTTTCTTT
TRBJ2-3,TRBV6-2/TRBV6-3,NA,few,CASSARRDTQYF,TGTGCCAGCAGTGCGCGCAGGGATACGCAGTATTTT
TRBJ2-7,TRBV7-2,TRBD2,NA,CASRPGTSSLYEQYF,TGTGCCAGCAGACCCGGGACTAGCAGCCTGTACGAGCAGTACTTC
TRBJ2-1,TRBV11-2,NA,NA,CASSLSQGNEQFF,TGTGCCAGCAGCTTGTCACAGGGAAATGAGCAGTTCTTC
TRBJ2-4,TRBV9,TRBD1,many,CASSLTTGTGAKNIQYF,TGTGCCAGCAGCCTCACCACCGGGACAGGAGCCAAAAACATTCAGTACTTC
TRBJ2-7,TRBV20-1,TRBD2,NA,CSARPVAGGYEQYF,TGCAGTGCTAGACCTGTAGCGGGGGGTTACGAGCAGTACTTC
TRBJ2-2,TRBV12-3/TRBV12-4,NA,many,CASTQGTPGELFF,TGTGCCAGCACCCAGGGTACCCCCGGGGAGCTGTTTTTT
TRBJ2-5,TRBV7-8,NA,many,CASKFLRGVAQETQYF,TGTGCCAGCAAATTTCTCCGGGGAGTCGCCCAAGAGACCCAGTACTTC